Listed below are T cell receptor beta chains from one sample, sequenced in a study of T cell responses to AZD1222 COVID-19 vaccine. Generated by immunoSEQ multiplex PCR, the TCRdb table keeps only in-frame clones and is missing some. The sample has 110,000 to 150,000 clones, roughly nine tenths seen once. The sequenced sample was peripheral blood, obtained on day 0 of AZD1222 vaccination. The receptor source for this set is an adult in good health. CDR3s include the opening cysteine and the closing phenylalanine or tryptophan. D genes are given only for firm matches. For some rows the clone size is stated as once, few or many, or as a class when expanded; others skip it.

j_call: TRBJ1-2; v_call: TRBV27; clone_size: .; d_call: .; cdr3_length: 16; cdr3_aa: CASSHRGGLNNYGYTF; cdr3_nt: TGTGCCAGCAGTCATCGGGGGGGCCTGAATAACTATGGCTACACCTTC
j_call: TRBJ1-2; v_call: TRBV7-9; clone_size: .; d_call: .; cdr3_length: 13; cdr3_aa: CASSSYPRDGYTF; cdr3_nt: TGTGCCAGCAGCTCCTACCCCCGAGATGGCTACACCTTC
j_call: TRBJ1-4; v_call: TRBV3-1/TRBV3-2; clone_size: .; d_call: .; cdr3_length: 15; cdr3_aa: CASRKTGGPGEKLFF; cdr3_nt: TGTGCCAGCAGGAAAACGGGGGGGCCGGGTGAAAAACTGTTTTTT
j_call: TRBJ1-1; v_call: TRBV2; clone_size: .; d_call: .; cdr3_length: 18; cdr3_aa: CASSEGSFRGQYHTEAFF; cdr3_nt: TGTGCCAGCAGTGAAGGTTCGTTCAGGGGCCAATACCACACTGAAGCTTTCTTT
j_call: TRBJ1-5; v_call: TRBV6-5; clone_size: .; d_call: TRBD1; cdr3_length: 15; cdr3_aa: CASTGLRGPGQPQHF; cdr3_nt: TGTGCCAGCACCGGACTCAGGGGGCCGGGTCAGCCCCAGCATTTT
j_call: TRBJ1-6; v_call: TRBV2; clone_size: few; d_call: TRBD1; cdr3_length: 15; cdr3_aa: CASRDRDSYNSPLHF; cdr3_nt: TGTGCCAGCAGAGACAGGGACTCCTATAATTCACCCCTCCACTTT
j_call: TRBJ1-1; v_call: TRBV30; clone_size: once; d_call: .; cdr3_length: 12; cdr3_aa: CAWVPRATEAFF; cdr3_nt: TGTGCCTGGGTTCCCAGGGCCACTGAAGCTTTCTTT
j_call: TRBJ1-1; v_call: TRBV19; clone_size: .; d_call: .; cdr3_length: 11; cdr3_aa: CASSTETEAFF; cdr3_nt: TGTGCCAGTAGTACAGAGACTGAAGCTTTCTTT
j_call: TRBJ1-1; v_call: TRBV5-8; clone_size: .; d_call: .; cdr3_length: 15; cdr3_aa: CASSLGAQGYTEAFF; cdr3_nt: TGTGCCAGCAGCTTGGGAGCACAGGGTTACACTGAAGCTTTCTTT
j_call: TRBJ1-5; v_call: TRBV9; clone_size: .; d_call: .; cdr3_length: 13; cdr3_aa: CASSEGDTQPQHF; cdr3_nt: TGTGCCAGCAGCGAGGGAGACACGCAGCCCCAGCATTTT
j_call: TRBJ2-7; v_call: TRBV5-1; clone_size: .; d_call: TRBD1; cdr3_length: 15; cdr3_aa: CASSHRDRGTYEQYF; cdr3_nt: TGCGCCAGCAGCCACCGGGACAGGGGAACCTACGAGCAGTACTTC
j_call: TRBJ1-1; v_call: TRBV25-1; clone_size: .; d_call: TRBD1; cdr3_length: 15; cdr3_aa: CASSEYGQGADEAFF; cdr3_nt: TGTGCCAGCAGTGAATATGGACAGGGGGCGGATGAAGCTTTCTTT
j_call: TRBJ1-2; v_call: TRBV7-2; clone_size: .; d_call: .; cdr3_length: 14; cdr3_aa: CASSLSVPRGGYTF; cdr3_nt: TGTGCCAGCAGCTTATCCGTTCCCAGGGGAGGCTACACCTTC
j_call: TRBJ2-2; v_call: TRBV3-1/TRBV3-2; clone_size: once; d_call: TRBD1; cdr3_length: 16; cdr3_aa: CASSLRAGGNTGELFF; cdr3_nt: TGTGCCAGCAGCCTAAGGGCAGGGGGGAACACCGGGGAGCTGTTTTTT
j_call: TRBJ2-2; v_call: TRBV5-1; clone_size: .; d_call: TRBD1; cdr3_length: 17; cdr3_aa: CASSLEISRGQIGELFF; cdr3_nt: TGCGCCAGCAGCTTGGAGATCAGCAGGGGGCAAATCGGGGAGCTGTTTTTT
j_call: TRBJ2-1; v_call: TRBV28; clone_size: .; d_call: .; cdr3_length: 14; cdr3_aa: CASSFERRHNEQFF; cdr3_nt: TGTGCCAGCAGTTTCGAGCGCCGCCACAATGAGCAGTTCTTC
j_call: TRBJ2-3; v_call: TRBV7-3; clone_size: .; d_call: .; cdr3_length: 15; cdr3_aa: CASSLTGGSTDTQYF; cdr3_nt: TGTGCCAGCAGCTTAACTGGCGGTAGCACAGATACGCAGTATTTT
j_call: TRBJ2-1; v_call: TRBV7-2; clone_size: .; d_call: .; cdr3_length: 12; cdr3_aa: CASSLSPYEQFF; cdr3_nt: TGTGCCAGCAGCTTATCCCCATATGAGCAGTTCTTC
j_call: TRBJ2-1; v_call: TRBV5-6; clone_size: .; d_call: .; cdr3_length: 15; cdr3_aa: CASSFLLAPKDEQFF; cdr3_nt: TGTGCCAGCAGCTTTTTGCTAGCACCTAAGGATGAGCAGTTCTTC
j_call: TRBJ2-2; v_call: TRBV5-5; clone_size: once; d_call: TRBD2; cdr3_length: 19; cdr3_aa: CASSSPGLAGGSATGELFF; cdr3_nt: TGTGCCAGCAGCTCCCCGGGACTAGCGGGGGGCTCGGCCACCGGGGAGCTGTTTTTT
j_call: TRBJ1-2; v_call: TRBV5-4; clone_size: .; d_call: .; cdr3_length: 17; cdr3_aa: CASSRATSTEANYGYTF; cdr3_nt: TGTGCCAGCAGCCGAGCCACCTCCACGGAAGCTAACTATGGCTACACCTTC
j_call: TRBJ1-1; v_call: TRBV19; clone_size: .; d_call: .; cdr3_length: 13; cdr3_aa: CASSLRPNTEAFF; cdr3_nt: TGTGCCAGTAGTCTCCGGCCGAACACTGAAGCTTTCTTT
j_call: TRBJ1-2; v_call: TRBV2; clone_size: .; d_call: .; cdr3_length: 13; cdr3_aa: CAGMVTGDYGYTF; cdr3_nt: TGTGCCGGAATGGTCACAGGAGACTATGGCTACACCTTC
j_call: TRBJ2-7; v_call: TRBV10-2; clone_size: once; d_call: TRBD1; cdr3_length: 13; cdr3_aa: CASSEPDRDREYF; cdr3_nt: TGCGCCAGCAGTGAGCCAGACCGGGACAGGGAGTACTTC
j_call: TRBJ1-1; v_call: TRBV5-5; clone_size: .; d_call: .; cdr3_length: 13; cdr3_aa: CASSFLEGSEAFF; cdr3_nt: TGTGCCAGCAGCTTCCTGGAAGGGTCAGAAGCTTTCTTT
j_call: TRBJ2-1; v_call: TRBV19; clone_size: .; d_call: TRBD2; cdr3_length: 19; cdr3_aa: CASSIDRRLAGSFYNEQFF; cdr3_nt: TGTGCCAGTAGTATAGATCGGAGACTAGCGGGATCCTTTTACAATGAGCAGTTCTTC
j_call: TRBJ2-1; v_call: TRBV6-5; clone_size: .; d_call: .; cdr3_length: 14; cdr3_aa: CASSYRNSYNEQFF; cdr3_nt: TGTGCCAGCAGTTACAGGAACTCCTACAATGAGCAGTTCTTC
j_call: TRBJ1-2; v_call: TRBV27; clone_size: .; d_call: .; cdr3_length: 13; cdr3_aa: CASSFGLNYGYTF; cdr3_nt: TGTGCCAGCAGTTTTGGGCTTAACTATGGCTACACCTTC
j_call: TRBJ2-7; v_call: TRBV2; clone_size: .; d_call: .; cdr3_length: 10; cdr3_aa: CASSNYEQYF; cdr3_nt: TGTGCCAGCAGCAACTACGAGCAGTACTTC
j_call: TRBJ1-2; v_call: TRBV19; clone_size: .; d_call: .; cdr3_length: 19; cdr3_aa: CASSISSRKGTRAGDGYTF; cdr3_nt: TGTGCCAGTAGTATTTCATCTAGAAAAGGGACACGGGCTGGGGATGGCTACACCTTC
j_call: TRBJ1-2; v_call: TRBV6-5; clone_size: .; d_call: .; cdr3_length: 13; cdr3_aa: CANSALLNYGYTF; cdr3_nt: TGTGCCAACAGCGCCCTCCTGAACTATGGCTACACCTTC
j_call: TRBJ2-2; v_call: TRBV5-1; clone_size: .; d_call: .; cdr3_length: 17; cdr3_aa: CASSPGGTAIPPLELFF; cdr3_nt: TGCGCCAGCAGCCCAGGCGGGACCGCGATTCCACCGTTGGAGCTGTTTTTT
j_call: TRBJ1-2; v_call: TRBV19; clone_size: .; d_call: .; cdr3_length: 12; cdr3_aa: CASKQGNYGYTF; cdr3_nt: TGTGCCAGCAAACAGGGTAACTATGGCTACACCTTC
j_call: TRBJ2-1; v_call: TRBV10-1; clone_size: .; d_call: TRBD2; cdr3_length: 17; cdr3_aa: CASMGTSGGPTYNEQFF; cdr3_nt: TGCGCCAGCATGGGGACTAGCGGGGGCCCTACCTACAATGAGCAGTTCTTC
j_call: TRBJ2-7; v_call: TRBV6-5; clone_size: .; d_call: TRBD1; cdr3_length: 15; cdr3_aa: CASSSMGQGSYEQYF; cdr3_nt: TGTGCCAGCAGTTCCATGGGACAGGGCTCCTACGAGCAGTACTTC
j_call: TRBJ1-2; v_call: TRBV5-1; clone_size: .; d_call: TRBD1; cdr3_length: 17; cdr3_aa: CASSLGGTGRANYGYTF; cdr3_nt: TGCGCCAGCAGCTTGGGCGGGACAGGGAGAGCTAACTATGGCTACACCTTC
j_call: TRBJ1-4; v_call: TRBV7-4; clone_size: .; d_call: .; cdr3_length: 15; cdr3_aa: CASSLDRPEAEKLFF; cdr3_nt: TGTGCCAGCAGCTTGGACCGCCCGGAGGCTGAAAAACTGTTTTTT
j_call: TRBJ1-3; v_call: TRBV11-2; clone_size: .; d_call: .; cdr3_length: 11; cdr3_aa: CASSRGNTIYF; cdr3_nt: TGTGCCAGCAGCCGTGGAAACACCATATATTTT
j_call: TRBJ1-5; v_call: TRBV7-2; clone_size: .; d_call: .; cdr3_length: 15; cdr3_aa: CASSRARNSNQPQHF; cdr3_nt: TGTGCCAGCAGCAGAGCACGGAATAGCAATCAGCCCCAGCATTTT
j_call: TRBJ1-2; v_call: TRBV27; clone_size: once; d_call: .; cdr3_length: 13; cdr3_aa: CASSSPLGYGYTF; cdr3_nt: TGTGCCAGCAGTTCCCCCCTAGGCTATGGCTACACCTTC
j_call: TRBJ2-3; v_call: TRBV11-2; clone_size: few; d_call: .; cdr3_length: 15; cdr3_aa: CASSPPGPYTDTQYF; cdr3_nt: TGTGCCAGCAGCCCCCCGGGCCCATACACAGATACGCAGTATTTT
j_call: TRBJ1-6; v_call: TRBV7-9; clone_size: .; d_call: .; cdr3_length: 13; cdr3_aa: CASSLEITSPLHF; cdr3_nt: TGTGCCAGCAGCTTGGAGATAACTTCACCCCTCCACTTT
j_call: TRBJ2-7; v_call: TRBV7-9; clone_size: .; d_call: .; cdr3_length: 12; cdr3_aa: CASSSSGTEQYF; cdr3_nt: TGTGCCAGCAGCTCCTCAGGGACCGAGCAGTACTTC
j_call: TRBJ1-2; v_call: TRBV4-2; clone_size: once; d_call: .; cdr3_length: 17; cdr3_aa: CASSQEETARPIYGYTF; cdr3_nt: TGTGCCAGCAGCCAAGAGGAGACAGCTCGACCAATCTATGGCTACACCTTC
j_call: TRBJ1-4; v_call: TRBV20-1; clone_size: .; d_call: .; cdr3_length: 11; cdr3_aa: CSVAGSVKLFF; cdr3_nt: TGCAGTGTGGCAGGGTCGGTAAAACTGTTTTTT
j_call: TRBJ1-1; v_call: TRBV7-8; clone_size: .; d_call: .; cdr3_length: 14; cdr3_aa: CASSSQEVNTEAFF; cdr3_nt: TGTGCCAGCAGCTCCCAAGAGGTTAACACTGAAGCTTTCTTT
j_call: TRBJ1-3; v_call: TRBV30; clone_size: .; d_call: .; cdr3_length: 15; cdr3_aa: CAWSVFMGSGNTIYF; cdr3_nt: TGTGCCTGGAGTGTTTTCATGGGCTCTGGAAACACCATATATTTT
j_call: TRBJ2-5; v_call: TRBV19; clone_size: .; d_call: TRBD2; cdr3_length: 15; cdr3_aa: CASSRGLAGGETQYF; cdr3_nt: TGTGCCAGTAGTAGGGGACTAGCGGGAGGGGAGACCCAGTACTTC
j_call: TRBJ2-1; v_call: TRBV12-3/TRBV12-4; clone_size: .; d_call: .; cdr3_length: 12; cdr3_aa: CASRILGNEQFF; cdr3_nt: TGTGCCAGCAGGATACTAGGCAATGAGCAGTTCTTC
j_call: TRBJ2-2; v_call: TRBV3-1/TRBV3-2; clone_size: once; d_call: .; cdr3_length: 13; cdr3_aa: CASSLSRTGELFF; cdr3_nt: TGTGCCAGCAGCCTGTCCCGGACCGGGGAGCTGTTTTTT
j_call: TRBJ2-1; v_call: TRBV7-6; clone_size: few; d_call: TRBD2; cdr3_length: 15; cdr3_aa: CASSTGLADPNEQFF; cdr3_nt: TGTGCCAGCAGCACGGGACTAGCGGATCCCAATGAGCAGTTCTTC
j_call: TRBJ2-1; v_call: TRBV6-4; clone_size: once; d_call: .; cdr3_length: 15; cdr3_aa: CASSDYNREGNEQFF; cdr3_nt: TGTGCCAGCAGTGACTATAACAGGGAGGGGAATGAGCAGTTCTTC
j_call: TRBJ1-5; v_call: TRBV30; clone_size: .; d_call: .; cdr3_length: 15; cdr3_aa: CAWSPGTLKDQPQHF; cdr3_nt: TGTGCCTGGAGTCCCGGGACATTGAAGGATCAGCCCCAGCATTTT